Below are 13 T cell receptor beta chains sequenced from a single sample in a study of CD4 T cells in relation to SARS-CoV-2 and coronaviruses. TCRdb keeps only in-frame clones here, not all; method: immunoSEQ multiplex PCR. Of 20,000 to 25,000 clones in the sample, less than 80% were seen once. The unexposed donors gave CD4+ T cells in about 2011-2018, prior to COVID-19. Isolation of CD4+ T cells took place after approximately eleven days in culture. No cognate antigen is known for these TCRs. What was sequenced was CD4+ T cells from PBMCs, cultured in vitro. These TCRs come from a human donor in good health.

This clone was seen a single time. V usage is TRBV2 and J usage is TRBJ2-3; D call uncertain. Germline CDR1 SNHLY, CDR2 FYNNEI. With 2 bases removed from V and 10 bases from J, the gap between germline ends came to 19 bases. This CDR3 comprises 15 residues. CDR3 DNA sequence: TGTGCCAGCAGTGAAAACGAAGCACCTTGGGAATCGCAGTATTTT. This sequence encodes CASSENEAPWESQYF.

This rearrangement joins TRBV4-3 to TRBJ2-2, with TRBD1 identical over 8 bases. Germline assignment: CDR1 LGHNA and CDR2 YSLEER. With V trimmed by 0 bases and J by 3 bases, 9 bases remained unmatched. The CDR3 is 18 residues long. This CDR3 is CASSQDRRTGYYTGELFF. The CDR3 DNA is TGCGCCAGCAGCCAAGATAGGCGGACAGGGTATTACACCGGGGAGCTGTTTTTT.

The chain couples TRBV4-3 to TRBJ2-3; D might be TRBD2 (6 bases). The germline CDR1 and CDR2 sequences are LGHNA and YSLEER. Trimming took 4 bases from V and 2 from J, leaving 19 bases between them. The CDR3 is 17 amino acids. The CDR3 sequence is CASSRGTGLSNTDTQYF. In nucleotides, the CDR3 is TGCGCCAGCAGCCGCGGGACGGGACTTTCTAACACAGATACGCAGTATTTT.

This chain uses TRBV6-5 with TRBJ1-1; the D is unclear. The V end lost 5 bases, the J end lost 1 base, and 11 bases lay between the germline ends. The CDR3 consists of 14 residues. Germline V lookup: CDR1 MNHEY, CDR2 SVGAGI. Here the CDR3 reads CASSPPSGNTEAFF. The CDR3 bases are TGTGCCAGCAGTCCGCCATCAGGGAACACTGAAGCTTTCTTT.

This clone was seen a single time. The chain couples TRBV14 to TRBJ2-7; 12 bases align to TRBD2. The CDR3 extends over 17 amino acids. The germline CDR1 and CDR2 sequences are SGHDN and FVKESK. Germline trimming cut 1 base from V and 3 bases from J; bases unmatched to any gene: 7. CDR3 in amino acids: CASSQGLLAGGNYEQYF. As DNA, the CDR3 is TGTGCCAGCAGCCAAGGATTACTAGCGGGGGGCAACTACGAGCAGTACTTC.

The CDR3 reads CASSDWAGGRAGYNEQFF. The CDR3 DNA sequence: TGTGCCAGCAGTGACTGGGCTGGCGGGAGGGCCGGGTACAATGAGCAGTTCTTC. This chain joins TRBV25-1 and TRBJ2-1; 9 bases agree with TRBD2. V dropped 3 bases and J dropped 4; count of bases not matched to a gene: 13. The germline V gene has CDR1 MGHDK and CDR2 SYGVNS. This CDR3 has 18 residues. Supplemented by reference TRBV25-1 and TRBJ2-1, the full variable domain reads EADIYQTPRYLVIGTGKKITLECSQTMGHDKMYWYQQDPGMELHLIHYSYGVNSTEKGDLSSESTVSRIRTEHFPLTLESARPSHTSQYLCASSDWAGGRAGYNEQFFGPGTRLTVL.

The table lists this clone with a few counts. The rearrangement joins TRBV4-2 to TRBJ1-2; a weak D match, TRBD1 (5 bases). Trimming removed 0 bases at V and 2 bases at J, with 10 bases between. There are 15 residues in the CDR3. Per germline, CDR1 LGHNA and CDR2 YNFKEQ. CDR3 nucleotides: TGTGCCAGCAGCCAAGAGTTATCAGGGAACTATGGCTACACCTTC. Protein: CASSQELSGNYGYTF.

V and J are TRBV6-5 and TRBJ1-1; unclear D gene. From germline, CDR1 is MNHEY and CDR2 SVGAGI. V was pared by 6 bases and J by 1 base, with 12 bases between. CDR3 length: 14 amino acids. The CDR3 loop reads CASRPLWGNTEAFF. The CDR3 nucleotides read TGTGCCAGCAGACCACTGTGGGGGAACACTGAAGCTTTCTTT.

This chain joins TRBV7-2 and TRBJ2-2; 12 bases are shared with TRBD1. Trimming at V came to 6 bases and at J to 3 bases, leaving 2 bases not matched to a gene. The CDR3 is 15 amino acids. In germline, CDR1 is SGHTA, CDR2 FQGNSA. Written as DNA, the CDR3 is TGTGCCAGCAGAAGGGACAGGGGGCACACCGGGGAGCTGTTTTTT. Protein sequence: CASRRDRGHTGELFF.

The chain recombines TRBV5-1 with TRBJ1-1; D unresolved. This CDR3 spans 13 amino acids. V dropped 6 bases and J dropped 1 base, with 10 bases sitting between them. Germline V lookup: CDR1 SGHRS, CDR2 YFSETQ. DNA of the CDR3: TGCGCCAGCACCTCAATTCCGAACACTGAAGCTTTCTTT. Its protein is CASTSIPNTEAFF. Using reference TRBV5-1 and TRBJ1-1 for the parts outside the CDR3, the full variable domain is KAGVTQTPRYLIKTRGQQVTLSCSPISGHRSVSWYQQTPGQGLQFLFEYFSETQRNKGNFPGRFSGRQFSNSRSEMNVSTLELGDSALYLCASTSIPNTEAFFGQGTRLTVV.

In nucleotides, the CDR3 is TGTGCCAGCAGCTCACCCAGCGGGAACTACAATGAGCAGTTCTTC. Its translation: CASSSPSGNYNEQFF. The V gene is TRBV3-1 (or the pseudogene TRBV3-2), the J gene TRBJ2-1; 7 positions match TRBD2. Trimming at V came to 5 bases and at J to 3 bases, leaving 7 bases not matched to a gene. Germline values: CDR1 LGHDT, CDR2 YNNKEL (reference sequence). The CDR3 covers 15 residues.

This clone was counted a single time. The gene calls are TRBV5-1 and TRBJ1-1; D call uncertain. Germline V gene data show CDR1 as SGHRS and CDR2 as YFSETQ. V lost 2 bases and J lost 4, with 6 bases in between. This CDR3 is 12 amino acids long. The chain's CDR3 is CASSLLGTEAFF. The CDR3 DNA follows: TGCGCCAGCAGCTTACTGGGCACTGAAGCTTTCTTT.

This sequence joins TRBV13 and TRBJ2-1, with D perhaps TRBD1 or TRBD2 (5 bases each). CDR1 is PRHDT and CDR2 is FYEKMQ in the germline V gene (reference sequence). Between the trimmed V and J ends, which lost 3 bases and 0 bases, there was a span of 9 bases. This CDR3 has 15 residues. The CDR3 DNA follows: TGTGCCAGCAGCTTCTCAGGGAGCTCCTACAATGAGCAGTTCTTC. It encodes CASSFSGSSYNEQFF.